The 14 T cell receptor beta chains presented below share a single source sample, sequenced in a study of shared clonotypes between healthy human individuals. Produced via immunoSEQ multiplex PCR; TCRdb's table is partial and in-frame only. The sample includes some 2.3 million clones, 80% to 95% of them seen just once. The sample comprised naive CD4+ T cells from PBMCs. Subset in this sample: CD45RA+ positively selected. The receptor source for this set is a young man in good health. Some clones in this sample may be carry-over from other donors' samples.

This clone was counted a single time. The V gene is TRBV7-9, the J gene TRBJ2-7; 8 bases align to TRBD2. V gave up 1 base and J gave up 4 bases; unmatched junction bases: 15. Germline V CDR1 and CDR2: SEHNR, FQNEAQ (reference sequence). This CDR3 is built from 18 residues. The CDR3 loop is CASSLGPFGASGGYEQYF. The CDR3 DNA follows: TGTGCCAGCAGCTTAGGTCCCTTTGGGGCAAGCGGGGGATACGAGCAGTACTTC.

The chain links TRBV30 to TRBJ2-3; D gene uncertain. Germline V gene data show CDR1 as GTSNPN and CDR2 as SVGIG (reference sequence). V dropped 3 bases and J dropped 1 base, with 11 bases sitting between them. CDR3 size: 14 residues. This CDR3 reads CAWRSASRTDTQYF. CDR3 nucleotides: TGTGCCTGGAGATCCGCGTCCCGCACAGATACGCAGTATTTT.

This clone was seen a handful of times. The rearrangement uses TRBV19 and TRBJ1-2; the D is unclear. The CDR3 sequence is 13 residues long. From germline, CDR1 is LNHDA and CDR2 SQIVND (reference sequence). Trimming removed 8 bases from V and 2 bases from J, with 12 bases in between. CDR3 nucleotides: TGTGCCAGTGGTGGTAGGGTGAACTATGGCTACACCTTC. It encodes CASGGRVNYGYTF.

For this clone: This specimen includes other DNA sequences encoding the same CDR3. The chain uses TRBV28 and TRBJ2-1; no clear D. With 8 bases removed from V and 0 bases from J, the gap between germline ends came to 8 bases. CDR1 MDHEN and CDR2 SYDVKM come from the germline V gene. This CDR3 contains 13 residues. CDR3 in DNA: TGTGCCAGCCGACGCTCCTCCTACAATGAGCAGTTCTTC. This gives the protein CASRRSSYNEQFF.

This clone was counted only a few times. The chain recombines TRBV18 with TRBJ1-1; TRBD1 agrees at 8 bases. This CDR3 is built from 14 residues. The J segment lost 10 bases and the V segment lost 2 bases, leaving 9 bases of the junction unmatched. Germline-derived CDR1 and CDR2 are KGHSH and LQKENI. The CDR3 sequence: CASSPEGQGRGAFF. The CDR3 bases are TGTGCCAGCTCACCAGAAGGACAGGGCCGCGGAGCTTTCTTT.

The chain couples TRBV28 to TRBJ2-2, with 7 nucleotides matching TRBD2. Per germline, CDR1 MDHEN and CDR2 SYDVKM. Trimming took 2 bases from V and 4 from J; bases not matched to a gene: 4. The CDR3 extends over 15 amino acids. The CDR3, as DNA: TGTGCCAGCAGTTTAGGGGGGGTACCCACCGGGGAGCTGTTTTTT. Amino acids: CASSLGGVPTGELFF.

This chain connects TRBV5-1 to TRBJ2-6; D not resolved. Per the germline V gene, CDR1 is SGHRS and CDR2 is YFSETQ. Deletions cut 4 bases from V and 3 bases from J, with 14 bases between. The CDR3 spans 16 residues. In DNA form, the CDR3 reads TGCGCCAGCAGCCCCGGGCCCGTCGGTGGGGCCAACGTCCTGACTTTC. Translation gives CASSPGPVGGANVLTF.

This clone was observed once. This same CDR3 is encoded by further DNA sequences in the sample. The CDR3 DNA reads as TGTGCCTGGAGAGCAGGGGGTTCTGGAAACACCATATATTTT. This encodes CAWRAGGSGNTIYF. The rearrangement links TRBV30 to TRBJ1-3, with TRBD1 identical over 7 bases. Germline CDR1 reads GTSNPN; CDR2 reads SVGIG (reference sequence). The V and J ends lost 3 bases and 1 base, in that order; junction bases with no gene match: 3. There are 14 residues in the CDR3.

The V call is TRBV7-2, the J call TRBJ2-1; tentatively, D is TRBD2 (6 bases). The CDR3 runs 17 residues. Deletions cut 1 base from V and 2 bases from J, with 15 bases between. Germline CDR1 is SGHTA and CDR2 is FQGNSA. Written as DNA, the CDR3 is TGTGCCAGCAGCTTAGTGCCCGCGGGACGAGCCTACAATGAGCAGTTCTTC. It codes for CASSLVPAGRAYNEQFF. Full variable domain (missing parts from reference TRBV7-2 and TRBJ2-1): GAGVSQSPSNKVTEKGKDVELRCDPISGHTALYWYRQSLGQGLEFLIYFQGNSAPDKSGLPSDRFSAERTGGSVSTLTIQRTQQEDSAVYLCASSLVPAGRAYNEQFFGPGTRLTVL.

As concerns this clone: In the same sample, other DNA sequences code for this CDR3. This rearrangement joins TRBV11-2 to TRBJ2-7; no clear D. Germline assignment: CDR1 SGHAT and CDR2 FQNNGV. V was clipped by 4 bases and J by 3 bases, with 4 bases between them. The CDR3 spans 11 residues. The CDR3 bases are TGTGCCAGCAGCTCGGGCTACGAGCAGTACTTC. Translation: CASSSGYEQYF.

The chain employs TRBV27 and TRBJ1-1; 12 nucleotides match TRBD1. CDR1 MNHEY and CDR2 SMNVEV come from the germline V gene (reference sequence). The CDR3 is made up of 18 amino acids. V shed 0 bases and J 3 bases; nucleotides not matched to a gene: 8. CDR3 sequence: CASSLSWGQGAKDTEAFF. CDR3 nucleotide sequence: TGTGCCAGCAGTTTATCTTGGGGACAGGGGGCGAAAGACACTGAAGCTTTCTTT.

V is TRBV29-1 and J is TRBJ1-2; 10 bases are a match to TRBD1. This CDR3 is built from 14 residues. After removal of 4 bases from V and 4 bases from J, the junction contained 6 bases not matched to a gene. Germline V gene lookup returns CDR1 SQVTM and CDR2 ANQGSEA. This CDR3 is CSVVRWTGGYGYTF. Written as DNA, the CDR3 is TGCAGCGTTGTACGCTGGACAGGGGGCTATGGCTACACCTTC. Complete variable domain (other parts from reference TRBV29-1 and TRBJ1-2): SAVISQKPSRDICQRGTSLTIQCQVDSQVTMMFWYRQQPGQSLTLIATANQGSEATYESGFVIDKFPISRPNLTFSTLTVSNMSPEDSSIYLCSVVRWTGGYGYTFGSGTRLTVV.

Concerning this clone itself: Other DNA sequences within the sample encode an identical CDR3. The chain employs TRBV7-3 and TRBJ2-7; possible D gene TRBD1, 5 bases. Trimming shortened V by 1 base and J by 2 bases, and 9 bases separated the two germline ends. Germline CDR1 SGHTA, CDR2 FQGTGA. This CDR3 comprises 14 residues. CDR3 in DNA: TGTGCCAGCAGCTTAAGTCAGGGTCCCTACGAGCAGTACTTC. It encodes CASSLSQGPYEQYF. The complete variable domain, with remaining parts taken from reference TRBV7-3 and TRBJ2-7, reads GAGVSQTPSNKVTEKGKYVELRCDPISGHTALYWYRQSLGQGPEFLIYFQGTGAADDSGLPNDRFFAVRPEGSVSTLKIQRTERGDSAVYLCASSLSQGPYEQYFGPGTRLTVT.

As to this clone: The same CDR3 arises from other DNA sequences in this sample as well. V is TRBV29-1 and J is TRBJ2-2; 7 bases align to TRBD2. The CDR3 covers 13 residues. V shed 4 bases and J 1 base; nucleotides not matched to a gene: 0. From germline, CDR1 is SQVTM and CDR2 ANQGSEA. CDR3 protein: CSVGGRNTGELFF. CDR3 coding DNA: TGCAGCGTTGGCGGGAGGAACACCGGGGAGCTGTTTTTT.